The clone carrying this T cell receptor (beta chain) appeared a few times. Its antigen is as yet unknown. The CDR3 has 14 residues. V lost 1 base, J lost 6 bases, and 12 bases lay in between. Germline V gene data show CDR1 as SEHNR and CDR2 as FQNEAQ (reference sequence). By way of CD45RO/CCR7/CD25/CD127/CD95/CD27, the CD4+ regulatory, stem cell-like memory, central memory and naive cells were sorted. Sorted populations all exceeded 95% purity. The data were obtained in a study of beta chain features in type 1 diabetes. In the study overall: Taken together, all samples contributed 107,917,701 examined sorted cells. Study results and limitations: More deletions and fewer insertions at VDJ junctions were seen in type 1 diabetes patients.

Expressed TCRB transcripts got sequenced, as all isolated RNA was reverse transcribed. Produced via immunoSEQ multiplex PCR; TCRdb's table is partial and in-frame only. The sample lists about 450,000 clones; over 9.5% were seen once. This TCR was sampled from a woman younger than 35 in good health. Sequenced material: naive CD4+ T cells from blood. This sequence joins TRBV7-9 and TRBJ1-2; tentatively, D is TRBD1 (6 bases). The CDR3 nucleotides read TGTGCCAGCAGCTTAGGCCAGAGGGGGGATGGCTACACCTTC. Protein: CASSLGQRGDGYTF.